The 28 T cell receptor beta chains below were found in one sample sequenced in a study of cytomegalovirus exposure and HLA in healthy donors (dated 2017 in TCRdb). The method behind the library was the immunoSEQ multiplex PCR assay. The multiplex PCR relied on a mix of 60 forward primers for TCR Vbeta segments and 13 reverse primers for TCR Jbeta segments. Held by TCRdb, this immuneACCESS table contains in-frame sequences only and omits some clones. Under half of the omission traces to an unresolved V gene where checked; the cause of the rest is unknown. The sample has 150,000 to 200,000 clones on record, roughly 85% of them singletons. Roughly 1.6% of the sample is taken by the ten largest. The sequenced sample was PBMCs. The receptors were sampled from a woman in her late teens or twenties in good health and CMV-seronegative.

The chain is built from TRBV19 and TRBJ1-2; D might be TRBD1 (5 bases). The V and J ends lost 3 bases and 4 bases respectively, with 15 bases between them. This CDR3 is built from 15 residues. Germline V gene data show CDR1 as LNHDA and CDR2 as SQIVND (reference sequence). CDR3 sequence reads: CASSIGRGPSYGYTF. CDR3 nucleotides: TGTGCCAGTAGTATCGGGAGGGGTCCGAGCTATGGCTACACCTTC.

V usage is TRBV28 and J usage is TRBJ2-5; 7 bases are a match to TRBD2. The CDR3 is 15 residues long. CDR1 and CDR2 from the germline V gene are MDHEN and SYDVKM. Germline trimming cut 5 bases from V and 3 bases from J; bases unmatched to any gene: 9. CDR3 nucleotide sequence: TGTGCCAGCAGTCCCCACGGGCTAGCGGAAGAGACCCAGTACTTC. Translated: CASSPHGLAEETQYF. Using reference TRBV28 and TRBJ2-5 for the parts outside the CDR3, the full variable domain is DVKVTQSSRYLVKRTGEKVFLECVQDMDHENMFWYRQDPGLGLRLIYFSYDVKMKEKGDIPEGYSVSREKKERFSLILESASTNQTSMYLCASSPHGLAEETQYFGPGTRLLVL.

This clone occurred a few times. The V and J genes are TRBV2 and TRBJ1-1; D perhaps matches TRBD1 (5 bases). Germline CDR1 SNHLY, CDR2 FYNNEI. Trimming cost V 6 bases and J 0 bases, with 8 bases left between them. CDR3 length: 13 amino acids. This CDR3 reads CASRTELNTEAFF. The CDR3 DNA sequence: TGTGCCAGCAGGACAGAGCTGAACACTGAAGCTTTCTTT.

The chain uses TRBV28 and TRBJ2-2; 10 nucleotides align to TRBD2. The junction had 1 base not matched to a gene; V was cut back by 8 bases and J by 1 base. Germline V CDR1 and CDR2: MDHEN, SYDVKM. The CDR3 covers 14 residues. DNA for the CDR3: TGTGCCAGCCTAGCGGGGGTGAACACCGGGGAGCTGTTTTTT. It encodes CASLAGVNTGELFF.

The chain employs TRBV15 and TRBJ2-5; 9 bases fit TRBD1. The length of the CDR3 is 16 residues. CDR1 is LNHNV and CDR2 is YYDKDF in the germline V gene (reference sequence). The V and J ends lost 0 bases and 5 bases, in that order; junction bases with no gene match: 7. The CDR3 here is CATSRDAGTGTETQYF. The CDR3 DNA reads TGTGCCACCAGCAGAGATGCCGGGACAGGGACGGAGACCCAGTACTTC.

CDR3 in DNA: TGCGCCAGCAGCTTGGAGCTCTTTCAAGCCTATGGCTACACCTTC. It translates to CASSLELFQAYGYTF. The chain has TRBV5-1 and TRBJ1-2; unclear D gene. V was clipped by 0 bases and J by 4 bases, with 13 bases between them. CDR1 is SGHRS and CDR2 is YFSETQ in the germline V gene. The CDR3 covers 15 residues.

This chain links TRBV4-3 with TRBJ2-3, with 8 bases lining up with TRBD1. Looked up from germline, CDR1 is LGHNA and CDR2 is YSLEER. This CDR3 region has 15 residues. J gave up 2 bases and V 1 base, and 2 bases lay outside the gene matches. The CDR3 bases are TGCGCCAGCAGCCAAGTGGACAGGGACACAGATACGCAGTATTTT. Amino acids: CASSQVDRDTDTQYF.

This chain links TRBV6-1 with TRBJ1-1, with D possibly being TRBD1 (5 bases). The CDR3 sequence is 15 residues long. The V gene's germline CDR1 is MNHNS and CDR2 SASEGT. Trimming shortened V by 7 bases and J by 4 bases, and 19 bases separated the two germline ends. In nucleotides, the CDR3 is TGTGCCAGCACCCCGGAGCTGGGGAGGGGCACTGAAGCTTTCTTT. It specifies CASTPELGRGTEAFF.

This chain joins TRBV4-1 and TRBJ1-1; D unresolved. CDR1 is MGHRA and CDR2 is YSYEKL in the germline V gene. This CDR3 region has 16 residues. Trimming stripped 0 bases from V and 2 bases from J, with 13 bases between. The CDR3 region is CASSQDRGGLNTEAFF. The CDR3 coding sequence is TGCGCCAGCAGCCAAGATCGAGGAGGGCTTAACACTGAAGCTTTCTTT.

CDR3 DNA: TGTGCCAGCAGCCGACCGGGGGGTGAAGCTTTCTTT. Encoded protein: CASSRPGGEAFF. The genes are TRBV7-9 and TRBJ1-1, with D perhaps TRBD1 (5 bases). There are 12 residues in the CDR3. The ends were cut back, 5 bases at V and 7 bases at J, with 11 bases in the middle. Germline V gene sequence: CDR1 SEHNR, CDR2 FQNEAQ (reference sequence). Drawing the rest from reference TRBV7-9 and TRBJ1-1, the complete variable domain is DTGVSQNPRHKITKRGQNVTFRCDPISEHNRLYWYRQTLGQGPEFLTYFQNEAQLEKSRLLSDRFSAERPKGSFSTLEIQRTEQGDSAMYLCASSRPGGEAFFGQGTRLTVV.

The genes are TRBV18 and TRBJ1-2, with D possibly being TRBD1 (5 bases). The length of the CDR3 is 14 residues. V shed 3 bases and J shed 3 bases, with 11 bases lying between them. Germline CDR1 KGHSH, CDR2 LQKENI. DNA for the CDR3: TGTGCCAGCTCACCGGAGGGGCGCGACTATGGCTACACCTTC. It specifies CASSPEGRDYGYTF.

This clone was counted a few times. This chain links TRBV2 with TRBJ1-1; 7 bases match TRBD1. CDR3 length: 15 residues. The J segment lost 0 bases and the V segment lost 3 bases, leaving 4 bases of the junction unmatched. The germline gives CDR1 SNHLY, CDR2 FYNNEI. The CDR3 coding sequence is TGTGCCAGCAGTGACCGACAGGGTTTGAACACTGAAGCTTTCTTT. Residues: CASSDRQGLNTEAFF.

CDR3 amino acids: CASSQDPAAGTQYF. In DNA form, the CDR3 reads TGCGCCAGCAGCCAAGATCCAGCGGCGGGTACGCAGTATTTT. The chain employs TRBV4-1 and TRBJ2-3; D may be TRBD2 (5 bases). Trimming removed 0 bases at V and 8 bases at J, with 12 bases between. The CDR3 extends over 14 amino acids. CDR1 is MGHRA and CDR2 is YSYEKL in the germline V gene.

The rearrangement joins TRBV5-3 to TRBJ1-4; 7 nucleotides agree with TRBD1. TRBV5-3 is given ORF status, its function remaining uncertain. This CDR3 region has 17 residues. J gave up 0 bases and V 4 bases, and 9 bases lay outside the gene matches. This chain's CDR3 is CARSLRQGTTTNEKLFF. CDR3 coding DNA: TGTGCCAGAAGCCTACGACAGGGAACGACAACTAATGAAAAACTGTTTTTT.

This chain uses TRBV21-1 with TRBJ2-1; TRBD2, the table's D call, lacks a check against the DNA. TRBV21-1 is a known pseudogene. The CDR3 loop spans 17 amino acids. The CDR3 nucleotides read TGTGCCAGCATCCCCGCCCGTGGGGGACTAGAGTACAATGAGCAGTTCTTC. This codes for CASIPARGGLEYNEQFF.

This clone was seen only once. The CDR3 nucleotides are TGTGCCAGCAGTTTTAGGCTAGCGGAGCCGGATTACAATGAGCAGTTCTTC. Amino acid sequence: CASSFRLAEPDYNEQFF. This sequence joins TRBV28 and TRBJ2-1; the match to TRBD2 covers 7 bases. Trimming cost V 3 bases and J 4 bases; bases outside gene matches: 12. This CDR3 contains 17 residues. Germline-derived CDR1 and CDR2 are MDHEN and SYDVKM.

The rearrangement uses TRBV29-1 and TRBJ2-5, with 9 bases aligning to TRBD2. Per the germline V gene, CDR1 is SQVTM and CDR2 is ANQGSEA. V lost 8 bases to trimming and J lost 5 bases; unmatched junction nucleotides: 9. The CDR3 is 13 residues long. The CDR3 is CSIIAGVPETQYF. Here the CDR3 DNA reads TGCAGCATCATAGCGGGAGTGCCTGAGACCCAGTACTTC.

The J gene is TRBJ2-5, the V gene TRBV30, with D possibly matching TRBD2 (8 bases). This CDR3 contains 14 residues. Trimming stripped 2 bases from V and 3 bases from J, with 13 bases between. The germline V gene encodes CDR1 GTSNPN and CDR2 SVGIG (reference sequence). The DNA for the CDR3 is TGTGCCTGGAGTTCGGGAGGGGGCGAAGAGACCCAGTACTTC. Its translation is CAWSSGGGEETQYF.

This clone was recorded once. This sequence joins TRBV7-9 and TRBJ1-2; D is unclear. There are 14 residues in the CDR3. Trimming removed 5 bases at V and 9 bases at J, with 19 bases between. Germline CDR1 is SEHNR and CDR2 is FQNEAQ (reference sequence). CDR3 bases: TGTGCCAGCAGCATGACTAGCGCCCCGTTGAGCTACACCTTC. This translates into CASSMTSAPLSYTF. The full variable domain, its missing parts supplied by reference TRBV7-9 and TRBJ1-2, is DTGVSQNPRHKITKRGQNVTFRCDPISEHNRLYWYRQTLGQGPEFLTYFQNEAQLEKSRLLSDRFSAERPKGSFSTLEIQRTEQGDSAMYLCASSMTSAPLSYTFGSGTRLTVV.

The chain employs TRBV28 and TRBJ2-7, with 11 bases matching TRBD1. CDR1 is MDHEN and CDR2 is SYDVKM in the germline V gene. The junction had 5 bases not matched to a gene; V was cut back by 3 bases and J by 4 bases. The CDR3 extends over 15 amino acids. In nucleotides, the CDR3 is TGTGCCAGCAGTTTGGCTGGGACAGGGGGGTACGAGCAGTACTTC. Amino acids: CASSLAGTGGYEQYF.

J is TRBJ2-1 and V is TRBV11-2; TRBD1 aligns across 7 bases. In germline, CDR1 is SGHAT, CDR2 FQNNGV. This CDR3 spans 14 amino acids. The trim removed 4 bases at V and 10 bases at J, leaving 10 bases unmatched. The CDR3 coding sequence is TGTGCCAGCAGCTCGCTTCAGGGGGTTAGGGAGCAGTTCTTC. Its protein product is CASSSLQGVREQFF.

V usage is TRBV5-5 and J usage is TRBJ2-7, with no clear D. The V gene's germline CDR1 is SGHKS and CDR2 YYEKEE (reference sequence). This CDR3 is 15 amino acids long. V was clipped by 0 bases and J by 7 bases, with 17 bases between them. CDR3 residues: CASSLDASLTGEQYF. Here the CDR3 DNA reads TGTGCCAGCAGCTTGGACGCCTCCCTAACGGGTGAGCAGTACTTC.

V usage is TRBV5-6 and J usage is TRBJ2-7, with D perhaps TRBD2 (6 bases). Trimming pared 2 bases from V and 0 bases from J, leaving 15 bases between. This CDR3 spans 16 amino acids. Germline V lookup: CDR1 SGHDT, CDR2 YYEEEE. The CDR3 bases are TGTGCCAGCAGCTTAAGGAGGGGTAAGAGCTCCTACGAGCAGTACGTC. It translates to CASSLRRGKSSYEQYV.

V usage is TRBV2 and J usage is TRBJ2-7, with 12 bases fitting TRBD2. In germline, CDR1 is SNHLY, CDR2 FYNNEI. The CDR3 is 15 residues long. Trimming removed 1 base from V and 3 bases from J; junction bases left unmatched: 1. In nucleotides, the CDR3 is TGTGCCAGCAGTGAAGGGACTAGCGGGATCTACGAGCAGTACGTC. Translation: CASSEGTSGIYEQYV.

The rearrangement joins TRBV27 to TRBJ1-1, with TRBD1 matching 8 bases. The germline gives CDR1 MNHEY, CDR2 SMNVEV (reference sequence). The CDR3 has 13 amino acids. V trimming: 5 bases; J trimming: 5 bases; junction bases outside the gene matches: 4. DNA for the CDR3: TGTGCCAGCAGTCCGGACAGGGTAACTGAAGCTTTCTTT. Amino acid sequence: CASSPDRVTEAFF.

This rearrangement joins TRBV7-2 to TRBJ2-7; 11 bases align to TRBD2. This CDR3 comprises 13 residues. Germline CDR1 and CDR2: SGHTA and FQGNSA. J lost 7 bases, V lost 1 base, and 0 bases had no gene match. CDR3 bases: TGTGCCAGCAGCTTAGGACTAGCGGGAGAGCAGTACTTC. This sequence encodes CASSLGLAGEQYF.

The gene calls are TRBV11-2 and TRBJ2-7, with 11 nucleotides matching TRBD2. CDR1 and CDR2 from the germline V gene are SGHAT and FQNNGV. CDR3 length equals 14 residues. With 5 bases clipped from V and 7 bases from J, the junction kept 7 bases outside the gene matches. For the CDR3, the DNA is TGTGCCAGCAGCGGTAGCGGGAGGGCCGGAGAGCAGTACGTC. Translating gives CASSGSGRAGEQYV.

V and J are TRBV4-1 and TRBJ2-5; maybe TRBD2 (5 bases). The CDR3 spans 15 residues. The ends were cut back, 0 bases at V and 2 bases at J, with 10 bases in the middle. Looked up from germline, CDR1 is MGHRA and CDR2 is YSYEKL. This chain's CDR3 is CASSQETWTQETQYF. The CDR3 DNA reads TGCGCCAGCAGCCAAGAAACTTGGACTCAAGAGACCCAGTACTTC.